This TCR beta chain was documented in a study of blood T cell repertoires in COVID-19. Study overall: Acute-phase and convalescent COVID-19 samples originated in the United States, Italy and Spain. Sample material is recorded as cDNA or gDNA derived from T cells, B-cell-depleted T cells, or PBMCs.

The ends were cut back, 0 bases at V and 1 base at J, with 7 bases in the middle. CDR1 and CDR2 (germline): MNHEY, SVGAGI. The CDR3 contains 15 residues. Source study methods: By means of reference gene primer amplification, nucleated cell counts were estimated. TCRdb's table, derived via immunoSEQ multiplex PCR, lists solely in-frame clones and lacks some. V and J calls and clone size follow that table, whereas D and trimming were derived from the DNA. The sample includes about 140,000 clones, approximately 85% of them seen just once. The receptor was isolated from a man between 65 and 85 years old with acute or convalescent COVID-19. The chain joins TRBV6-5 to TRBJ1-3; D may be TRBD1 (5 bases). Input material: peripheral blood. This CDR3 is CASSYSRTSGNTIYF. The CDR3 DNA is TGTGCCAGCAGTTACTCTCGGACATCTGGAAACACCATATATTTT.